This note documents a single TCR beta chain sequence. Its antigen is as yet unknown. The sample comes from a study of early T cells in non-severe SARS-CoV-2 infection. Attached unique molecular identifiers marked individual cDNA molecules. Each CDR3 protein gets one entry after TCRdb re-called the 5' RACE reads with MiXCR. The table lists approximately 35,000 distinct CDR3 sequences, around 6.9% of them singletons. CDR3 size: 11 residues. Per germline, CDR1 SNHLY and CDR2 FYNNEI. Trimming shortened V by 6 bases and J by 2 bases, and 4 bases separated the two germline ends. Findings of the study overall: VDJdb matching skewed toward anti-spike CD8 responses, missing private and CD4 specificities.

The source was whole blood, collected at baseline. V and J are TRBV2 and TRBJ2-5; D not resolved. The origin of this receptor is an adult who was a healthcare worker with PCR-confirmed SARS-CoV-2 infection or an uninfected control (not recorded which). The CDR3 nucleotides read TGTGCCAGCAGGGGACAAGAGACCCAGTACTTC. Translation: CASRGQETQYF.